This TCR beta chain was identified during a study of blood T cell repertoires in COVID-19. Study at large: The study drew acute and convalescent COVID-19 samples from the United States, Italy and Spain. Sources were T cells, B-cell-depleted T cells, or PBMCs; the material itself was cDNA or gDNA.

Trimming removed 0 bases from V and 3 bases from J, with 11 bases in between. Germline V CDR1 and CDR2: SEHNR, FQNEAQ (reference sequence). The CDR3 runs 15 residues. Seattle-derived patients entered the study during active infection and were followed longitudinally. Original analysis: Estimated nucleated cell counts came from reference gene primer amplification. Data came from immunoSEQ multiplex PCR; TCRdb stores just in-frame clones and leaves some out. The V and J calls and the clone size are those of that table, but D and trimming were determined from the DNA. The sample shows fewer than 250,000 clones, 85% to 95% of them seen only once.

The sequence was collected from a man aged 25-45 years with COVID-19, enrolled during active disease. The specimen sequenced was peripheral blood. The chain links TRBV7-9 to TRBJ1-1; tentative D call: TRBD1 (5 bases). The CDR3 loop reads CASSLALGVHTEAFF. In DNA form, the CDR3 reads TGTGCCAGCAGCTTAGCGCTAGGGGTCCACACTGAAGCTTTCTTT. Supplemented by reference TRBV7-9 and TRBJ1-1, the full variable domain reads DTGVSQNPRHKITKRGQNVTFRCDPISEHNRLYWYRQTLGQGPEFLTYFQNEAQLEKSRLLSDRFSAERPKGSFSTLEIQRTEQGDSAMYLCASSLALGVHTEAFFGQGTRLTVV.